The 4 T cell receptor beta chains reported below all come from one sample, sequenced in a study of neurological immune-mediated disorders. TCRdb recomputed calls from the 5' RACE reads with MiXCR, one row per CDR3 protein. In the table there are around 26,000 distinct CDR3 sequences, roughly 6.7% of which are singletons. Sequencing used PBMCs. These receptors originate from a woman aged 50 to 65 in good health.

This clonotype was picked up many times. One end of the junction is discordant with germline, which a read error may explain. This sequence joins TRBV20-1 and TRBJ1-5, with 7 bases aligning to TRBD1. CDR3 length: 14 amino acids. Germline V gives CDR1 DFQATT, CDR2 SNEGSKA (reference sequence). The CDR3 DNA follows: TGCAGTGCCAGAGCAGGGGGAATCAATCAGCCCCAGCATTTT. Residues: CSARAGGINQPQHF.

Ten or more counts support this clonotype. The V gene is TRBV7-8, the J gene TRBJ2-7; no firm D call. CDR3 length: 16 amino acids. The V gene's germline CDR1 is SGHVS and CDR2 FQNEAQ. V lost 1 base, J lost 3 bases, and 16 bases lay in between. CDR3 residues: CASSLEGPGGVYEQYF. The CDR3 nucleotides are TGTGCCAGCAGCTTAGAGGGTCCGGGCGGAGTCTACGAGCAGTACTTC.

This clonotype came up many times. J is TRBJ2-7 and V is TRBV29-1, with D unresolved. CDR3 length: 14 amino acids. Looked up from germline, CDR1 is SQVTM and CDR2 is ANQGSEA. The V end lost 6 bases, the J end lost 0 bases, and 15 bases lay between the germline ends. The CDR3 DNA reads TGCAGCGTCCTTACGACGGATAGCTCCTACGAGCAGTACTTC. Protein product: CSVLTTDSSYEQYF.

This clonotype has a count of ten or more. V and J are TRBV5-6 and TRBJ2-1, with 7 bases aligning to TRBD1. Per germline, CDR1 SGHDT and CDR2 YYEEEE. The CDR3 sequence is 16 residues long. The V gene end was trimmed by 2 bases and the J gene end by 0 bases; junction bases not matched to a gene: 5. The DNA of the CDR3 is TGTGCCAGCAGCTTAACAGGGGAGAGCTCCTACAATGAGCAGTTCTTC. This sequence encodes CASSLTGESSYNEQFF.